This T cell receptor (beta chain) was found in a study of cytomegalovirus exposure and HLA in healthy donors. The PCR used 60 Vbeta and 13 Jbeta primers. This table comes from immunoSEQ multiplex PCR, and its TCRdb copy is limited to in-frame clones, with some not included. The table has roughly 200,000 clones, 75% to 85% seen once. This clone has just a few counts. No antigen is known for it. Notes on the study in general: Published work reported that the classifier diagnosed cytomegalovirus status with high specificity and sensitivity. HLA allele associations emerged for around 16,000 TCR beta sequences in a later analysis, at 0.05 false discovery rate. A later examination showed that TCR association rates differed by HLA locus, with DRB1 most and HLA-C fewest.

The origin of this receptor is a woman aged 55-69 years in good health and CMV-seropositive. Sequenced: PBMCs.

Written as DNA, the CDR3 is TGTGCCATCAGTGAGGGGCCGACCTCAAGCAACTATGGCTACACCTTC. Encoded protein: CAISEGPTSSNYGYTF. The V and J genes are TRBV10-3 and TRBJ1-2, with D hard to call. Trimming took 2 bases from V and 2 from J, leaving 15 bases between them. Germline values: CDR1 ENHRY, CDR2 SYGVKD. The length of the CDR3 is 16 residues.